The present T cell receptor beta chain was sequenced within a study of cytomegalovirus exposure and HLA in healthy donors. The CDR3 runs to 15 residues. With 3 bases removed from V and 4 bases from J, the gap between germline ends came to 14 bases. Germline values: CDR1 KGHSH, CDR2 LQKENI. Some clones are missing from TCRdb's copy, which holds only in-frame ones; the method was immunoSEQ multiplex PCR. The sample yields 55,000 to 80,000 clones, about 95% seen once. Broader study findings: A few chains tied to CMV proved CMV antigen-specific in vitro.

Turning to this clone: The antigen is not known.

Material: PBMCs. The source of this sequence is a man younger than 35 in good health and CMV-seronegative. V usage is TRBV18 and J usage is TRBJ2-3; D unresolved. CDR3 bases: TGTGCCAGCTCACCGTCACTACCGGCGGCAGATACGCAGTATTTT. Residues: CASSPSLPAADTQYF.